This T cell receptor (beta chain) derives from a study of cytomegalovirus exposure and HLA in healthy donors. The study, taken as a whole, reports: Later analysis identified several of the most significant clusters that appeared linked to common viral pathogens. When analyzed later, the rates of TCR association showed variation by HLA locus, with DRB1 the most and HLA-C the fewest.

On this clone: The antigen remains undetermined.

J gave up 4 bases and V 6 bases, and 9 bases lay outside the gene matches. The CDR3 is 15 residues long. Germline values: CDR1 MNHEY, CDR2 SMNVEV (reference sequence). PCR used 60 Vbeta primers and 13 Jbeta primers. Clones were sequenced by immunoSEQ multiplex PCR, and TCRdb holds only the in-frame ones, with some missing. This sample carries a few hundred thousand clones, around nine tenths of them seen once, and the ten largest clones take 1.7%. Sequenced input: PBMCs. This TCR derives from a girl aged 2-9 years in good health and CMV-seronegative. The chain carries TRBV27 and TRBJ2-3; 8 bases map to TRBD2. CDR3 region: CASSLQAGVADTQYF. The CDR3 DNA follows: TGTGCCAGCAGCCTCCAAGCGGGGGTAGCAGATACGCAGTATTTT.